These T cell receptor beta chains were read from a single sample in a study of cytomegalovirus exposure and HLA in healthy donors. TCRdb's copy holds only in-frame clones and misses some; the assay was immunoSEQ multiplex PCR. Among 90,000 to 120,000 clones listed, 70% to 85% were seen once. The sample comprised PBMCs. The receptors stem from a woman younger than 30 in good health and CMV-seronegative. The conserved cysteine and the conserved F or W are not part of the CDR3 here.

>TRBV7-6|TRBJ2-7
ASSLTDYEQY
>TRBV27|TRBJ2-5
ASSSGVWETQY
>TRBV29-1|TRBJ2-3
SVEDLTEKY
>TRBV5-6|TRBJ2-3
ASSSSGGTDTQY
>TRBV9|TRBJ2-3
ASSVESTSGVTQY
>TRBV29-1|TRBJ2-7
SVESQPSYEQY
>TRBV10-3|TRBJ1-3
AISPGQQVGNTIY
>TRBV6-6|TRBJ1-6
ASSLQGDNSPLH
>TRBV11-2|TRBJ2-6
ASSPQSSGANVLT
>TRBV9|TRBJ2-1
ASSTQVSSYNEQF
>TRBV28|TRBJ2-7
ASSLDGGAGYEQY
>TRBV14|TRBJ2-7
ASSQELGTGLSSRY
>TRBV19|TRBJ1-1
ASSLELRTEAF
>TRBV5-4|TRBJ2-3
ASSLRTGEDTQY
>TRBV4-2|TRBJ2-7
ASSQGGLRDRAYEQY
>TRBV9|TRBJ2-2
ASSFTGTGTGELF
>TRBV29-1|TRBJ2-3
SVEDLGGDTDTQY
>TRBV7-5|TRBJ1-1
VRSSPTGANTEAF
>TRBV19|TRBJ2-7
ASSISDKSSYEQY
>TRBV5-1|TRBJ2-1
ASSSGLAGGSSYNEQF
>TRBV9|TRBJ2-5
ASSVEGQPRKETQY
>TRBV2|TRBJ1-5
ASSYTRGNQPQH
>TRBV5-1|TRBJ2-5
ASSPGQGIRETQY
>TRBV6-5|TRBJ1-2
ATLVDRGFGGYT
>TRBV5-1|TRBJ2-5
ASSLGGSGKETQY
>TRBV13|TRBJ1-1
ASSLGGPTGAF
>TRBV5-1|TRBJ2-5
ASSKGQLQETQY
>TRBV25-1|TRBJ1-4
ASSLQGARSNEKLF
>TRBV7-9|TRBJ1-5
ASSSSRQGSNQPQH
>TRBV27|TRBJ2-7
ASGPGQSYEQY
>TRBV25-1|TRBJ2-1
ASSDSRSDSSSYNEQF
>TRBV5-8|TRBJ1-1
ASNWGGGLGTEAF
>TRBV27|TRBJ1-1
ASSLGQNRGAEAF
>TRBV6-5|TRBJ1-3
ASSGQGNSGNTIY